This passage covers 2 T cell receptor beta chains from one sample sequenced in a study of blood T cell repertoires in COVID-19. Sequencing was performed with immunoSEQ multiplex PCR; in TCRdb, only in-frame clones are kept and a portion is missing. The data hold a few hundred thousand clones, with roughly 84% observed a single time. What was sequenced was peripheral blood. The source is a man aged 55 to 70 with acute or convalescent COVID-19.

This clone was detected only a few times. The CDR3 DNA follows: TGTGCCAGCAGCCAAGATGGGGGGGCAGGTAGCTATGGCTACACCTTC. This codes for CASSQDGGAGSYGYTF. The rearrangement uses TRBV3-1 (or the pseudogene TRBV3-2) and TRBJ1-2, with D maybe TRBD1 (6 bases). The V end lost 0 bases, the J end lost 4 bases, and 15 bases lay between the germline ends. The CDR3 is made up of 16 amino acids. Germline CDR1 LGHDT, CDR2 YNNKEL (reference sequence).

V and J are TRBV7-3 and TRBJ1-1, with D possibly TRBD1 on 6 matching bases. Germline V lookup: CDR1 SGHTA, CDR2 FQGTGA. The CDR3 consists of 13 residues. V was trimmed by 6 bases and J by 2 bases, leaving 10 bases between them. CDR3 bases: TGTGCCAGCAGAAGGGGGATTAACACTGAAGCTTTCTTT. Its translation is CASRRGINTEAFF.